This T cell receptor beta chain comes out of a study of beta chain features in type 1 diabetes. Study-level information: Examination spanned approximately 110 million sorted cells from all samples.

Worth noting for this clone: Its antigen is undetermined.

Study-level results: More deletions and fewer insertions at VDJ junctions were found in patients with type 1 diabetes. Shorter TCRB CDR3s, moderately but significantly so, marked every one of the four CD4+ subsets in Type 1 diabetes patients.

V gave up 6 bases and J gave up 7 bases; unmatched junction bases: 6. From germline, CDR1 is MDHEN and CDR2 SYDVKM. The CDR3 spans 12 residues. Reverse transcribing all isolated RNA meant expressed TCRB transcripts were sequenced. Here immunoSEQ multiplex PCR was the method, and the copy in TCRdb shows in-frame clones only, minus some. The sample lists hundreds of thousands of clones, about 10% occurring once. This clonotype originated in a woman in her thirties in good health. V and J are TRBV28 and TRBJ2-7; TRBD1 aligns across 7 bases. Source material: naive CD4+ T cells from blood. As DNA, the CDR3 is TGTGCCAGCAGGCAACAGGGGTGGGAGCAGTACTTC. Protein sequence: CASRQQGWEQYF.